What follows are 22 T cell receptor beta chains derived from one specimen sequenced in a study of blood T cell repertoires in COVID-19. TCRdb's table, derived via immunoSEQ multiplex PCR, lists solely in-frame clones and lacks some. In the table there are 280,000 or so clones, about 90% of which are singletons. The sample consisted of peripheral blood. The receptors originated from a young woman who had recovered from COVID-19.

This sequence joins TRBV11-2 and TRBJ1-5; no reliable D call. V was pared by 4 bases and J by 7 bases, with 17 bases between. Germline V gene data show CDR1 as SGHAT and CDR2 as FQNNGV. There are 15 residues in the CDR3. The CDR3 sequence: CASSSNYEPGQPQHF. The CDR3 region has the DNA TGTGCCAGCAGCTCTAACTATGAACCTGGGCAGCCCCAGCATTTT.

The V gene is TRBV27, the J gene TRBJ1-6; a weak D match, TRBD1 (5 bases). Germline loops: CDR1 MNHEY, CDR2 SMNVEV (reference sequence). The CDR3 loop spans 12 amino acids. Trimming pared 8 bases from V and 11 bases from J, leaving 13 bases between. The CDR3, as DNA: TGTGCCAGCCAAAGGTCAGGGCCACCCCTCCACTTT. It encodes CASQRSGPPLHF.

This chain connects TRBV19 to TRBJ1-3, with 7 bases that match TRBD1. Germline V gene sequence: CDR1 LNHDA, CDR2 SQIVND (reference sequence). There are 14 residues in the CDR3. With 5 bases clipped from V and 3 bases from J, the junction kept 4 bases outside the gene matches. The CDR3 coding sequence is TGTGCCAGTAGTCCCCGGGACAGTGGAAACACCATATATTTT. Translated, it gives CASSPRDSGNTIYF.

The CDR3 coding sequence is TGTGCCAGCAGTGATTGGGGCACGGCCTACAATGAGCAGTTCTTC. Its protein is CASSDWGTAYNEQFF. The chain uses TRBV25-1 and TRBJ2-1; the D gene is possibly TRBD1 (5 bases). From germline, CDR1 is MGHDK and CDR2 SYGVNS. This CDR3 is built from 15 residues. Trimming shortened V by 3 bases and J by 2 bases, and 11 bases separated the two germline ends.

The V call is TRBV19, the J call TRBJ2-5; unclear D gene. With 3 bases removed from V and 4 bases from J, the gap between germline ends came to 9 bases. This CDR3 is 13 amino acids long. Germline loops: CDR1 LNHDA, CDR2 SQIVND (reference sequence). CDR3 loop: CASSIVGRETQYF. Here the CDR3 DNA reads TGTGCCAGTAGTATTGTGGGCAGAGAGACCCAGTACTTC. Looking up the rest from reference TRBV19 and TRBJ2-5 gives the full variable domain: DGGITQSPKYLFRKEGQNVTLSCEQNLNHDAMYWYRQDPGQGLRLIYYSQIVNDFQKGDIAEGYSVSREKKESFPLTVTSAQKNPTAFYLCASSIVGRETQYFGPGTRLLVL.

The rearrangement links TRBV5-1 to TRBJ2-5; 7 bases align to TRBD1. Germline V gene lookup returns CDR1 SGHRS and CDR2 YFSETQ. The CDR3 spans 15 residues. J gave up 4 bases and V 0 bases, and 6 bases lay outside the gene matches. CDR3: CASSLEDRVGETQYF. The DNA for the CDR3 is TGCGCCAGCAGCTTGGAAGACAGGGTCGGAGAGACCCAGTACTTC.

This clone was seen only once. J is TRBJ2-1 and V is TRBV11-2; D is possibly TRBD1 (5 bases). CDR1 SGHAT and CDR2 FQNNGV come from the germline V gene. With 1 base removed from V and 10 bases from J, the gap between germline ends came to 17 bases. There are 15 residues in the CDR3. The CDR3 DNA sequence: TGTGCCAGCAGCTTAGCAGGGCTAGGTTCGGTGGAGCAGTTCTTC. Protein: CASSLAGLGSVEQFF.

V gene TRBV5-1 combines with J gene TRBJ2-3; TRBD1 matches 8 bases. The CDR3 length is 15 residues. The J segment lost 4 bases and the V segment lost 1 base, leaving 5 bases of the junction unmatched. CDR1 and CDR2 from the germline V gene are SGHRS and YFSETQ. The CDR3 loop is CASSLSGGRADTQYF. In DNA form, the CDR3 reads TGCGCCAGCAGCTTGTCAGGGGGCCGCGCAGATACGCAGTATTTT.

The chain is built from TRBV11-3 and TRBJ2-2; perhaps TRBD1 as D (6 bases). The germline gives CDR1 SGHNT, CDR2 YENEEA. V dropped 6 bases and J dropped 6 bases, with 14 bases sitting between them. The CDR3 sequence is 14 residues long. The CDR3 protein is CASSLTRGSGELFF. As DNA, the CDR3 is TGTGCCAGCAGTTTAACCAGGGGTTCCGGGGAGCTGTTTTTT.

On this clone itself: The sample has other DNA sequences that encode this CDR3 too. The chain employs TRBV19 and TRBJ2-7; 9 positions match TRBD2. The CDR3 is made up of 13 amino acids. CDR1 and CDR2 (germline): LNHDA, SQIVND (reference sequence). The J segment lost 5 bases and the V segment lost 4 bases, leaving 3 bases of the junction unmatched. The CDR3 protein is CASSTGLANEQYF. In DNA form, the CDR3 reads TGTGCCAGTAGTACGGGACTAGCCAACGAGCAGTACTTC.

The rearrangement joins TRBV19 to TRBJ2-1, with 7 bases that match TRBD2. Germline assignment: CDR1 LNHDA and CDR2 SQIVND (reference sequence). J gave up 0 bases and V 7 bases, and 6 bases lay outside the gene matches. This CDR3 contains 15 residues. CDR3 sequence reads: CASTSGYSSYNEQFF. The DNA for the CDR3 is TGTGCCAGTACTAGCGGATACAGCTCCTACAATGAGCAGTTCTTC.

The rearrangement joins TRBV15 to TRBJ1-3, with D possibly TRBD1 on 5 matching bases. The V end lost 0 bases, the J end lost 8 bases, and 14 bases lay between the germline ends. The germline V gene has CDR1 LNHNV and CDR2 YYDKDF (reference sequence). CDR3 length equals 15 residues. The CDR3 DNA reads TGTGCCACCAGCAGAGACCCGGGCAGGGTGGACACCATATATTTT. This codes for CATSRDPGRVDTIYF.

This clone was recorded only once. The CDR3 loop is CASAYSEGDGYTF. As DNA, the CDR3 is TGTGCCAGCGCCTACAGCGAAGGGGATGGCTACACCTTC. The rearrangement uses TRBV6-5 and TRBJ1-2, with D possibly TRBD1 on 5 matching bases. CDR3 length: 13 residues. Germline assignment: CDR1 MNHEY and CDR2 SVGAGI. The V gene lost 8 bases and the J gene lost 6 bases, with 16 bases spanning the gap.

This clone was seen a few times. DNA for the CDR3: TGTGCCAGCCGCCTTAGCGGGAGTCCCGGGGAGCTGTTTTTT. It encodes CASRLSGSPGELFF. The V and J genes are TRBV2 and TRBJ2-2; 9 positions match TRBD2. Germline V CDR1 and CDR2: SNHLY, FYNNEI. The CDR3 length is 14 residues. The V gene end was trimmed by 8 bases and the J gene end by 6 bases; junction bases not matched to a gene: 7.

The chain recombines TRBV30 with TRBJ1-1; D unresolved. In germline, CDR1 is GTSNPN, CDR2 SVGIG (reference sequence). Trimming pared 0 bases from V and 1 base from J, leaving 6 bases between. This CDR3 spans 13 amino acids. In nucleotides, the CDR3 is TGTGCCTGGAGTGTAAGAGAGAACACTGAAGCTTTCTTT. Encoded protein: CAWSVRENTEAFF.

The chain links TRBV20-1 to TRBJ2-7; D not resolved. CDR3 size: 11 residues. CDR1 is DFQATT, CDR2 SNEGSKA, per germline (reference sequence). The V gene lost 3 bases and the J gene lost 4 bases, with 7 bases spanning the gap. CDR3 DNA: TGCAGTGCTAGCGACTCTTACGAGCAGTACTTC. Encoded protein: CSASDSYEQYF.

In this sample, this clone turned up a few times. The V and J genes are TRBV2 and TRBJ1-1; D is uncertain. Trimming stripped 7 bases from V and 2 bases from J, with 17 bases between. The CDR3 totals 15 residues. Germline loops: CDR1 SNHLY, CDR2 FYNNEI. This CDR3 reads CASIDLTGFNTEAFF. The CDR3 nucleotides are TGTGCCAGCATAGACTTAACCGGATTTAACACTGAAGCTTTCTTT.

The chain joins TRBV12-3 or TRBV12-4 to TRBJ2-3, with a weak D call TRBD1 (6 bases). The CDR3 contains 13 residues. The V gene lost 5 bases and the J gene lost 5 bases, with 11 bases spanning the gap. The CDR3: CASSRRGLDTQYF. In nucleotides, the CDR3 is TGTGCCAGCAGTCGCAGGGGCTTAGATACGCAGTATTTT.

CDR3 region: CASSMIAGTDTQYF. CDR3 bases: TGTGCCAGTAGTATGATCGCAGGCACAGATACGCAGTATTTT. The chain carries TRBV19 and TRBJ2-3; D is unresolved. V was pared by 3 bases and J by 1 base, with 8 bases between. The CDR3 has 14 residues. The V gene's germline CDR1 is LNHDA and CDR2 SQIVND (reference sequence).

The chain has TRBV4-3 and TRBJ2-7, with D perhaps matching TRBD2 (5 bases). V was clipped by 0 bases and J by 3 bases, with 12 bases between them. Germline V CDR1 and CDR2: LGHNA, YSLEER. CDR3 length equals 15 residues. The DNA for the CDR3 is TGCGCCAGCAGCCAAGATAAAGCGGAAAGCTACGAGCAGTACTTC. Translation gives CASSQDKAESYEQYF.

This chain connects TRBV21-1 to TRBJ2-7; no check of the table's D call, TRBD2, against the DNA was made. TRBV21-1 is given as a pseudogene. CDR3 length: 13 amino acids. CDR3 amino acids: CASRSDGAYEQYF. The CDR3 coding sequence is TGTGCCAGCAGATCGGACGGGGCCTACGAGCAGTACTTC.

The chain carries TRBV28 and TRBJ2-7, with D possibly TRBD2 on 5 matching bases. Germline lookup yields CDR1 MDHEN and CDR2 SYDVKM. Between the trimmed V and J ends, which lost 3 bases and 0 bases, there was a span of 9 bases. This CDR3 is 14 amino acids long. CDR3 loop: CASSLVGSSYEQYF. CDR3 in DNA: TGTGCCAGCAGTTTGGTGGGGAGCTCCTACGAGCAGTACTTC.